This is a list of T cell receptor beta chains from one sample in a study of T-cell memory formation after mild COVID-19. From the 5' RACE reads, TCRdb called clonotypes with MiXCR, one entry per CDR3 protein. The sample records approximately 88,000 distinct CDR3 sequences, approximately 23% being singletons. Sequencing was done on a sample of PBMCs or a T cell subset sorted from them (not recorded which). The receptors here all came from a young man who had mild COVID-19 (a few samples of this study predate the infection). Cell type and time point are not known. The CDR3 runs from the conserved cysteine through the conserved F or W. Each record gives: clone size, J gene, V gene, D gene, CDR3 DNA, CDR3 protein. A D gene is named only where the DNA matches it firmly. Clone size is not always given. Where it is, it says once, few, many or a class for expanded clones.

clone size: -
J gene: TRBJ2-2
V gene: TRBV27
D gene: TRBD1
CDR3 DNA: TGTGCCAGCAGTTTAGTCGGGACAGACACCGGGGAGCTGTTTTTT
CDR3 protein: CASSLVGTDTGELFF

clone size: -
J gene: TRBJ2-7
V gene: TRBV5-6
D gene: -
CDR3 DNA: TGTGCCAGCAGCCAAGGGGTCCGTGAGCAGTACTTC
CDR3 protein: CASSQGVREQYF

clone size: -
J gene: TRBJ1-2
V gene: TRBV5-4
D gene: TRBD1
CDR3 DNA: TGTGCCAGCAGCTTCGAGGGCGGGACAGCGATCCCCTATGGCTACACCTTC
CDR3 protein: CASSFEGGTAIPYGYTF

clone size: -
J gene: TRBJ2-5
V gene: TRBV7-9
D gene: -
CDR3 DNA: TGTGCCAGCAGCTCGGTACGGGGGCTGGACCAGTACTTC
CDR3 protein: CASSSVRGLDQYF

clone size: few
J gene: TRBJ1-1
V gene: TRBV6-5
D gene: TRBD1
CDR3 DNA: TGTGCCAGCAGTCCGGACAGGGGGATCGTGACTGAAGCTTTCTTT
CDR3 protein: CASSPDRGIVTEAFF

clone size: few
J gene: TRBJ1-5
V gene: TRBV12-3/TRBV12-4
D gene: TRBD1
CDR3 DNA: TGTGCCAGCAGTTTGATCCTGACAGGGGGTCAGCCCCAGCATTTT
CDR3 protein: CASSLILTGGQPQHF

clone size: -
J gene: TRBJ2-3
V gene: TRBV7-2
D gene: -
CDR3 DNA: TGTGCCAGCAGCTTAGACGCCCCCACAGATACGCAGTATTTT
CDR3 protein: CASSLDAPTDTQYF

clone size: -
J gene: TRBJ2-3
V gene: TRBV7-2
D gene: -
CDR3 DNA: TGTGCCAGCAGCCCCTTCGATACGCAGTATTTT
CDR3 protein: CASSPFDTQYF

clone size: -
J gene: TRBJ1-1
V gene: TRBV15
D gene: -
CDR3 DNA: TGTGCCACCAGCAGAGTACGGGGAGGCACTGAAGCTTTCTTT
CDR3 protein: CATSRVRGGTEAFF

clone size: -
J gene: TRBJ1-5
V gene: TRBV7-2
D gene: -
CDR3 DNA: TGTGCCAGCAGCTTGGGAAGCGGGATGGCCAATCAGCCCCAGCATTTT
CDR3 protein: CASSLGSGMANQPQHF

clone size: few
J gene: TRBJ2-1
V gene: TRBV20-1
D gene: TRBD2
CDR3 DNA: TGCAGTGCACCAGGACTAGCGGGGGAGAAGATGTCCTACAATGAGCAGTTCTTC
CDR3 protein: CSAPGLAGEKMSYNEQFF

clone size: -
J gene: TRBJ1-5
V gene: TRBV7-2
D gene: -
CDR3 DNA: TGTGCCAGCAGCTTATCCCGGGGGGCGGGTCAGCCCCAGCATTTT
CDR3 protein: CASSLSRGAGQPQHF

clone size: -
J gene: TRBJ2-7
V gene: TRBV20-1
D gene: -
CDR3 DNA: TGCAGTGCTAGAGTGTGGGGACGGGGATTCGAGCAGTACTTC
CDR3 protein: CSARVWGRGFEQYF

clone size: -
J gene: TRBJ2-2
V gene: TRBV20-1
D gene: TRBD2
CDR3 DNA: TGCAGTGCTAGCGTTTCTAGCGGGGGCACCGGGGAGCTGTTTTTT
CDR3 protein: CSASVSSGGTGELFF

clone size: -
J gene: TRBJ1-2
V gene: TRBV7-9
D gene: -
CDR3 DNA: TGTGCCAGCAGGACTAACAGGGTCGACTATGGCTACACCTTC
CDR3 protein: CASRTNRVDYGYTF

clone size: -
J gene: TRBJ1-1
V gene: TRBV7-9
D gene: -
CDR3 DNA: TGTGCCAGCAGTGTGGTGGGGCAAGGCACTGAAGCTTTCTTT
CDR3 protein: CASSVVGQGTEAFF